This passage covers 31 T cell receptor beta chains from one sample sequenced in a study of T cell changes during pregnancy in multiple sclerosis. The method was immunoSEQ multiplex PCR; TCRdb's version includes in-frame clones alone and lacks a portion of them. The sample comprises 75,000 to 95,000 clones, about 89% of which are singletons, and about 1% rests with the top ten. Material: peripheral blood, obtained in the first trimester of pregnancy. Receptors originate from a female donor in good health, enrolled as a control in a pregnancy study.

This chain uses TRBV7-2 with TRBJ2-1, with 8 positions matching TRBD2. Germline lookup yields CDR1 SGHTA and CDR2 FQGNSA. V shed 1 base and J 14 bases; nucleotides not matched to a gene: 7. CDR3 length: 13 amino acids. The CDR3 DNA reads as TGTGCCAGCAGCTTAGTCCAGCTCGGGGGGGAGTTCTTC. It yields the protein CASSLVQLGGEFF.

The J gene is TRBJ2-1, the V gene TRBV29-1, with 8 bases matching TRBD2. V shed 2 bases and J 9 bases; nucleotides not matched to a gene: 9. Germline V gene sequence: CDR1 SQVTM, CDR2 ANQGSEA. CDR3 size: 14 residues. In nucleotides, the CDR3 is TGCAGCGTTGAAAAGACGGGGGGGTGGCGTGAGCAGTTCTTC. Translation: CSVEKTGGWREQFF.

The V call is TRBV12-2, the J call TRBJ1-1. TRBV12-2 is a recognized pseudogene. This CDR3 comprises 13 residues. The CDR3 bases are TGTGCAAGTCGCTCCCCCGGGGGCACTGAAGCTTTCTTT. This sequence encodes CASRSPGGTEAFF.

The CDR3 region is CASSPPGQGYNEQFF. CDR3 in DNA: TGTGCCAGCTCACCACCGGGACAGGGGTACAATGAGCAGTTCTTC. The gene calls are TRBV18 and TRBJ2-1; 10 bases map to TRBD1. J lost 4 bases, V lost 0 bases, and 0 bases had no gene match. CDR3 length equals 15 residues. The germline CDR1 and CDR2 sequences are KGHSH and LQKENI.

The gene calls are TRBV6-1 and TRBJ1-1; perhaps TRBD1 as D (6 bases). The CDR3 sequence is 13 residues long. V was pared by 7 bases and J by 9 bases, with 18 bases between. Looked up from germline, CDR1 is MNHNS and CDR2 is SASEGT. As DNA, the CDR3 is TGTGCCAGCAAACGGACAGACCCTGAGCAAGCTTTCTTT. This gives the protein CASKRTDPEQAFF.

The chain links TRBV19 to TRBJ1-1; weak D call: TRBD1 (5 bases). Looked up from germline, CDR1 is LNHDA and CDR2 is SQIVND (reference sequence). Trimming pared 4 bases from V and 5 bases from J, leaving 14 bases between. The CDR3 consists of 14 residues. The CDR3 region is CASSTGGPGTEAFF. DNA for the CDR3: TGTGCCAGTAGTACCGGGGGTCCGGGGACTGAAGCTTTCTTT.

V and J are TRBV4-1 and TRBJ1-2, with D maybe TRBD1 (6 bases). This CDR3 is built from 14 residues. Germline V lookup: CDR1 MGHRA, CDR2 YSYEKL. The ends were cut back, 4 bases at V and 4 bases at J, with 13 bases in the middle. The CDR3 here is CASSLIRTVYGYTF. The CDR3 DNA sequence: TGCGCCAGCAGCCTCATTCGGACAGTCTATGGCTACACCTTC.

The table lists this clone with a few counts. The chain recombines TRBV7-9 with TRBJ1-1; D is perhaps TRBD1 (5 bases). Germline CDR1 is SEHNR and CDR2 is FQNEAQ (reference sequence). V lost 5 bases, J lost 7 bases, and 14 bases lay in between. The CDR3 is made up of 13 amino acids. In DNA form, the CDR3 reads TGTGCCAGCAGCCTAGGCGGGACGGGTGAAGCTTTCTTT. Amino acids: CASSLGGTGEAFF. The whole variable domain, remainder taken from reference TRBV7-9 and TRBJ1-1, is DTGVSQNPRHKITKRGQNVTFRCDPISEHNRLYWYRQTLGQGPEFLTYFQNEAQLEKSRLLSDRFSAERPKGSFSTLEIQRTEQGDSAMYLCASSLGGTGEAFFGQGTRLTVV.

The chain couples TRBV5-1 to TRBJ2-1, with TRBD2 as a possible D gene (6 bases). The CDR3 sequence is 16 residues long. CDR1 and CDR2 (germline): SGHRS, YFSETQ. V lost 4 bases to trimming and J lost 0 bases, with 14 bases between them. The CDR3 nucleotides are TGCGCCAGCAGCATCACTGGAGGGAGCTCCTACAATGAGCAGTTCTTC. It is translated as CASSITGGSSYNEQFF.

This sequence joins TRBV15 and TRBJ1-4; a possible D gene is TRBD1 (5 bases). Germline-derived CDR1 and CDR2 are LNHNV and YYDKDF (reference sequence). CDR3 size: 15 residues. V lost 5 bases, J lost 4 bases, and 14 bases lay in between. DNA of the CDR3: TGTGCCACCAGCCCCGACAGCCAGCTTAATGAAAAACTGTTTTTT. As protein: CATSPDSQLNEKLFF.

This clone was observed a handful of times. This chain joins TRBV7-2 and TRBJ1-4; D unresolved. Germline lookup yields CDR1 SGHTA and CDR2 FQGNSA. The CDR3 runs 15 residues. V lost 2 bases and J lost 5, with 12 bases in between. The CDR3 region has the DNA TGTGCCAGCAGCTTATTCGGGCCGGGGAATGAAAAACTGTTTTTT. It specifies CASSLFGPGNEKLFF.

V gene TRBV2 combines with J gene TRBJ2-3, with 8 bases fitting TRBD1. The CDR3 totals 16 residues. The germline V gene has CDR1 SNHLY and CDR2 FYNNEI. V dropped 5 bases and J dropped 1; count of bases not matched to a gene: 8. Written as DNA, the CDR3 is TGTGCCAGCAGTTCCAACCCGACAGGGGGCACAGATACGCAGTATTTT. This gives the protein CASSSNPTGGTDTQYF.

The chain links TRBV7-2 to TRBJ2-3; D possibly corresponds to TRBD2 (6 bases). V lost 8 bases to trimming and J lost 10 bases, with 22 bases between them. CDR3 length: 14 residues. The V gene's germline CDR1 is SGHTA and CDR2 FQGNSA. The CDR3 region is CASGTWTHYMAQYF. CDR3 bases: TGTGCCAGCGGGACTTGGACTCACTATATGGCGCAGTATTTT.

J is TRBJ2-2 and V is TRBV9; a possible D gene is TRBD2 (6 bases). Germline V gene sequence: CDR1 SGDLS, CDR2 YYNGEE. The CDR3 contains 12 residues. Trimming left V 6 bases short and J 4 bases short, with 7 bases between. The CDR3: CASNGGTGELFF. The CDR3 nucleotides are TGTGCCAGCAACGGGGGCACCGGGGAGCTGTTTTTT.

The DNA for the CDR3 is TGTGCCAGCAGGCGAGACAGGGGAGATGAAAAACTGTTTTTT. Protein product: CASRRDRGDEKLFF. J is TRBJ1-4 and V is TRBV5-4; 8 bases map to TRBD1. The CDR3 loop spans 14 amino acids. Germline CDR1 is SGHNT and CDR2 is YYREEE (reference sequence). The V gene end was trimmed by 5 bases and the J gene end by 6 bases; junction bases not matched to a gene: 6.

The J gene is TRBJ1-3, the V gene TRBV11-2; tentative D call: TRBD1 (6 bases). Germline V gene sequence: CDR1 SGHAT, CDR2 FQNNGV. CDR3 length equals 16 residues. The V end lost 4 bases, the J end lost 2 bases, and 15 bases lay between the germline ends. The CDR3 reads CASSSTGPPPGNTIYF. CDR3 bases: TGTGCCAGCAGCTCGACAGGTCCCCCTCCTGGAAACACCATATATTTT.

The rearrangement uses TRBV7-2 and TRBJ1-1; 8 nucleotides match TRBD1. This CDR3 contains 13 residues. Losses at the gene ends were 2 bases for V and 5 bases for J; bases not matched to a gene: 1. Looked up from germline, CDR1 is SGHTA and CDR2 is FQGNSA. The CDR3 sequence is CASSLWDRTEAFF. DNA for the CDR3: TGTGCCAGCAGCTTATGGGACAGGACTGAAGCTTTCTTT. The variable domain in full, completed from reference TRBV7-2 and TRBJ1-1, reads GAGVSQSPSNKVTEKGKDVELRCDPISGHTALYWYRQSLGQGLEFLIYFQGNSAPDKSGLPSDRFSAERTGGSVSTLTIQRTQQEDSAVYLCASSLWDRTEAFFGQGTRLTVV.

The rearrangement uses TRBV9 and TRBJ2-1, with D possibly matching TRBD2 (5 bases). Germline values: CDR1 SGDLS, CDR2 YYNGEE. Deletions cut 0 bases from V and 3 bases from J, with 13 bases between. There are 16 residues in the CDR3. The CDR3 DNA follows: TGTGCCAGCAGCGTAGTCGACGGGGTACGCTACAATGAGCAGTTCTTC. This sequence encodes CASSVVDGVRYNEQFF.

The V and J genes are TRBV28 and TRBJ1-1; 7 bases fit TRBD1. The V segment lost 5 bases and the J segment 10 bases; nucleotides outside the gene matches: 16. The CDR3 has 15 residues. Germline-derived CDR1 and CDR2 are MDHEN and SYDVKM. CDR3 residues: CASSTSPVGRGAAFF. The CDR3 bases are TGTGCCAGCAGTACCTCCCCGGTGGGCAGGGGGGCAGCTTTCTTT.

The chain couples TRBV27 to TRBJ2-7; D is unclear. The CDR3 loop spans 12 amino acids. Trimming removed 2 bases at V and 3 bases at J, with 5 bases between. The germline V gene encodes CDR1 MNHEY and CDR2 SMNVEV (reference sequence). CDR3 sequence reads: CASSLPGYEQYF. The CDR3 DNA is TGTGCCAGCAGTTTACCCGGCTACGAGCAGTACTTC.

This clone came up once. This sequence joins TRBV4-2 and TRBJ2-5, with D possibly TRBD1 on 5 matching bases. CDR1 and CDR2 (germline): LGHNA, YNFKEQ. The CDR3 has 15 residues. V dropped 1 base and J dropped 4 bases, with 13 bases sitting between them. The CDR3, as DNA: TGTGCCAGCAGCCAAGGGCAGGGAATGGGAGAGACCCAGTACTTC. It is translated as CASSQGQGMGETQYF.

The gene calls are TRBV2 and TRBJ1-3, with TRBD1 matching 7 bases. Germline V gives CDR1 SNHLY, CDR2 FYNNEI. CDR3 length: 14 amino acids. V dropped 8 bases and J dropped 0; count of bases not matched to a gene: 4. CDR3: CASRQGLSGNTIYF. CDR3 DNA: TGTGCCAGCCGACAGGGCCTCTCTGGAAACACCATATATTTT.

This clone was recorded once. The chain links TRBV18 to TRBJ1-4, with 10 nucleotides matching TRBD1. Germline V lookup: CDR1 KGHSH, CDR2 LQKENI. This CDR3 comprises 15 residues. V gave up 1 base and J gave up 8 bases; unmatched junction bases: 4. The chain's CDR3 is CASSPRGTGDEKLFF. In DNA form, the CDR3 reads TGTGCCAGCTCACCACGGGGGACAGGGGACGAAAAACTGTTTTTT.

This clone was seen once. CDR3 sequence (DNA): TGTGCCAGCAGCTTGAGGAGTACGAGCAATCAGCCCCAGCATTTT. Amino acids: CASSLRSTSNQPQHF. This rearrangement joins TRBV5-8 to TRBJ1-5; unclear D gene. Trimming pared 1 base from V and 1 base from J, leaving 9 bases between. Germline CDR1 SGHTS, CDR2 YDEGEE. The CDR3 loop spans 15 amino acids.

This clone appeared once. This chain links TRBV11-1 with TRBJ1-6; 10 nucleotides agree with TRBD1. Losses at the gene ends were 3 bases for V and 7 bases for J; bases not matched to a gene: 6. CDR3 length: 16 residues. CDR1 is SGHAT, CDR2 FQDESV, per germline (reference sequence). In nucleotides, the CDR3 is TGTGCCAGCAGCTTCGACAGGGGGCGCGAAAATTCACCCCTCCACTTT. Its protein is CASSFDRGRENSPLHF.

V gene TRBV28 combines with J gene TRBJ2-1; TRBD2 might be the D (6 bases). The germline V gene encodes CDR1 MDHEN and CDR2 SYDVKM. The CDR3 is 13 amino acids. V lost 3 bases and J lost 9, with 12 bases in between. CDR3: CASSFRGTREQFF. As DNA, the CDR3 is TGTGCCAGCAGTTTCCGAGGGACTCGTGAGCAGTTCTTC.

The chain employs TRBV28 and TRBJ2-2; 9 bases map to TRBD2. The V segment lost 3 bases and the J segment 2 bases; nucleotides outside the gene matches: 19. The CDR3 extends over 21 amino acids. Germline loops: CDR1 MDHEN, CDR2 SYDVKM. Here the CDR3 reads CASSFGPYGLAQAINTGELFF. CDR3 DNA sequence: TGTGCCAGCAGTTTTGGCCCCTACGGACTAGCGCAAGCAATAAACACCGGGGAGCTGTTTTTT.

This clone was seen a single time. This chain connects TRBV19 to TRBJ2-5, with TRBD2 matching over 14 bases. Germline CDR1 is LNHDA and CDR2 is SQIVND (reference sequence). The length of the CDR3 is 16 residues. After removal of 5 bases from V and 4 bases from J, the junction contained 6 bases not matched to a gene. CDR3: CASSGGTSGRGETQYF. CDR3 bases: TGTGCCAGTAGTGGGGGGACTAGCGGGAGAGGAGAGACCCAGTACTTC.

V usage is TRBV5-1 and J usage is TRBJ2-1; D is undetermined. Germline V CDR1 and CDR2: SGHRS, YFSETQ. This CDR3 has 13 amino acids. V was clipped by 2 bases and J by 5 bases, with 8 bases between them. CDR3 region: CASSFTIDNEQFF. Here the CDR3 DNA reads TGCGCCAGCAGCTTCACAATCGACAATGAGCAGTTCTTC.

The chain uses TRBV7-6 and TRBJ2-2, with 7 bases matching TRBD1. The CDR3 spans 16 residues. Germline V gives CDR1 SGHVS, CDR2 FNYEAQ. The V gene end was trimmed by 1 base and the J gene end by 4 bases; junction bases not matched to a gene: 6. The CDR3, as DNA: TGTGCCAGCAGCTTAGGGACAGGACGTACCACCGGGGAGCTGTTTTTT. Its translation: CASSLGTGRTTGELFF. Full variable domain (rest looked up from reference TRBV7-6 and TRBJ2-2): GAGVSQSPRYKVTKRGQDVALRCDPISGHVSLYWYRQALGQGPEFLTYFNYEAQQDKSGLPNDRFSAERPEGSISTLTIQRTEQRDSAMYRCASSLGTGRTTGELFFGEGSRLTVL.

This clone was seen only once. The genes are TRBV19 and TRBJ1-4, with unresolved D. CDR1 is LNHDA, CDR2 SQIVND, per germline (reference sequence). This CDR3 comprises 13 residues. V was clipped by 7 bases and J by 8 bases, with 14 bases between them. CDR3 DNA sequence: TGTGCCAGTACCCCTCGAGGGAGGGAAAAACTGTTTTTT. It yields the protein CASTPRGREKLFF.